These 23 T cell receptor beta chains were sequenced from one sample in a study of cytomegalovirus exposure and HLA in healthy donors. The primer mix had 60 Vbeta and 13 Jbeta primers. Using immunoSEQ multiplex PCR, the repertoire was profiled, and TCRdb retains in-frame clones only, with some absent. The sample includes around 140,000 clones, 78% of them seen just once. Sequencing was done on a sample of PBMCs. These receptors were taken from a female donor in good health and CMV-seronegative.

This chain joins TRBV28 and TRBJ1-5; 9 bases line up with TRBD1. Trimming at V came to 3 bases and at J to 6 bases, leaving 9 bases not matched to a gene. This CDR3 comprises 16 residues. Per the germline V gene, CDR1 is MDHEN and CDR2 is SYDVKM. CDR3 in amino acids: CASSLLDRGVSQPQHF. The CDR3 DNA reads TGTGCCAGCAGTTTGTTGGACAGGGGAGTTTCTCAGCCCCAGCATTTT.

This clone was recorded once. V and J are TRBV2 and TRBJ1-3; D perhaps matches TRBD1 (6 bases). Germline V gene lookup returns CDR1 SNHLY and CDR2 FYNNEI. This CDR3 contains 15 residues. V was cut by 6 bases and J by 0 bases, with 12 bases left in between. The CDR3 DNA is TGTGCCAGCAGGGGTACGACAGGCTCTGGAAACACCATATATTTT. Its protein is CASRGTTGSGNTIYF.

The V gene is TRBV5-1, the J gene TRBJ1-2; D possibly corresponds to TRBD1 (6 bases). Trimming removed 4 bases from V and 2 bases from J, with 9 bases in between. Germline V gives CDR1 SGHRS, CDR2 YFSETQ. This CDR3 is built from 13 residues. CDR3 protein: CASSQGQNYGYTF. The CDR3 region has the DNA TGCGCCAGCAGCCAAGGACAGAACTATGGCTACACCTTC.

This clone was observed once. The gene calls are TRBV19 and TRBJ1-1, with 7 bases identical to TRBD1. Trimming cost V 1 base and J 4 bases; bases outside gene matches: 6. Germline V lookup: CDR1 LNHDA, CDR2 SQIVND (reference sequence). The CDR3 loop spans 15 amino acids. The CDR3 sequence is CASSIGDRAFTEAFF. Written as DNA, the CDR3 is TGTGCCAGTAGTATAGGAGACAGGGCTTTCACTGAAGCTTTCTTT.

The chain links TRBV2 to TRBJ1-1; D not resolved. There are 11 residues in the CDR3. Trimming stripped 6 bases from V and 10 bases from J, with 12 bases between. Per the germline V gene, CDR1 is SNHLY and CDR2 is FYNNEI. CDR3 coding DNA: TGTGCCAGCAGCGGAAACCAGCGAGCTTTCTTT. This translates into CASSGNQRAFF.

The rearrangement joins TRBV5-4 to TRBJ2-2; D call uncertain. Between the trimmed V and J ends, which lost 0 bases and 1 base, there was a span of 4 bases. CDR1 is SGHNT, CDR2 YYREEE, per germline (reference sequence). CDR3 size: 14 residues. For the CDR3, the DNA is TGTGCCAGCAGCTTGGGGCAGAACACCGGGGAGCTGTTTTTT. Amino acid sequence: CASSLGQNTGELFF.

The chain recombines TRBV7-9 with TRBJ1-3; D gene ambiguous. Trimming shortened V by 2 bases and J by 4 bases, and 18 bases separated the two germline ends. CDR1 is SEHNR, CDR2 FQNEAQ, per germline (reference sequence). CDR3 length: 17 residues. The CDR3 sequence is CASSLIPGFIRGNTIYF. The CDR3 bases are TGTGCCAGCAGCTTAATCCCGGGATTTATTCGCGGAAACACCATATATTTT.

This clone was recorded once. This chain joins TRBV4-3 and TRBJ1-3; D is uncertain. There are 16 residues in the CDR3. V was clipped by 4 bases and J by 4 bases, with 17 bases between them. Germline V gene data show CDR1 as LGHNA and CDR2 as YSLEER. CDR3 DNA: TGCGCCAGCAGCCCCGGATCCCCGGGGAGAGGAAACACCATATATTTT. Translation: CASSPGSPGRGNTIYF.

This clone was counted between two and nine times. The J gene is TRBJ1-3, the V gene TRBV7-8; 8 positions match TRBD1. This CDR3 contains 14 residues. V lost 5 bases and J lost 7; bases outside the gene matches: 7. Germline V gene lookup returns CDR1 SGHVS and CDR2 FQNEAQ. CDR3 protein: CASSLRTGPNTIYF. The CDR3 coding sequence is TGTGCCAGCAGCCTACGGACAGGGCCGAACACCATATATTTT.

J is TRBJ2-1 and V is TRBV27; 8 bases line up with TRBD2. J lost 4 bases, V lost 6 bases, and 8 bases had no gene match. The length of the CDR3 is 15 residues. CDR1 MNHEY and CDR2 SMNVEV come from the germline V gene (reference sequence). DNA for the CDR3: TGTGCCAGCAGCCCAGCGGGAGCCGGATACAATGAGCAGTTCTTC. Protein: CASSPAGAGYNEQFF.

The chain couples TRBV6-4 to TRBJ1-2; D remains unclear. This CDR3 has 11 amino acids. Germline V CDR1 and CDR2: MRHNA, SNTAGT. Trimming shortened V by 10 bases and J by 8 bases, and 14 bases separated the two germline ends. The CDR3 spells CATQVSEGYTF. CDR3 in DNA: TGTGCCACCCAGGTCTCTGAGGGCTACACCTTC.

This clone appeared once. The CDR3 DNA sequence: TGCAGCGTTCATCCCCGGTACAATGAGCAGTTCTTC. Translation gives CSVHPRYNEQFF. This chain joins TRBV29-1 and TRBJ2-1; D gene uncertain. CDR3 length: 12 residues. Trimming shortened V by 5 bases and J by 4 bases, and 9 bases separated the two germline ends. Germline CDR1 reads SQVTM; CDR2 reads ANQGSEA.

The rearrangement links TRBV6-5 to TRBJ1-6, with a weak D call TRBD1 (5 bases). The CDR3 runs to 16 residues. With 2 bases removed from V and 8 bases from J, the gap between germline ends came to 16 bases. Looked up from germline, CDR1 is MNHEY and CDR2 is SVGAGI. The chain's CDR3 is CASSYAQRGGDSPLHF. The CDR3 coding sequence is TGTGCCAGCAGTTACGCTCAAAGGGGAGGGGATTCACCCCTCCACTTT.

This clone was seen a few times. The chain carries TRBV5-1 and TRBJ2-7, with D unresolved. Trimming took 3 bases from V and 0 from J, leaving 10 bases between them. This CDR3 region has 14 residues. Germline CDR1 and CDR2: SGHRS and YFSETQ. CDR3 residues: CASSSMEYSYEQYF. CDR3 coding DNA: TGCGCCAGCAGCTCGATGGAGTACTCCTACGAGCAGTACTTC.

The chain is built from TRBV19 and TRBJ2-3; D call uncertain. In germline, CDR1 is LNHDA, CDR2 SQIVND (reference sequence). Trimming took 3 bases from V and 4 from J, leaving 8 bases between them. The CDR3 is 13 amino acids. The CDR3 sequence is CASSMSGADTQYF. The CDR3 DNA reads as TGTGCCAGTAGTATGTCAGGCGCAGATACGCAGTATTTT.

The chain employs TRBV7-2 and TRBJ2-3, with 12 bases fitting TRBD2. The CDR3 runs 15 residues. With 2 bases clipped from V and 5 bases from J, the junction kept 2 bases outside the gene matches. Germline V CDR1 and CDR2: SGHTA, FQGNSA. As DNA, the CDR3 is TGTGCCAGCAGCTTACTAGCGGGAGGGATAGATACGCAGTATTTT. It encodes CASSLLAGGIDTQYF.

The J gene is TRBJ2-5, the V gene TRBV5-1; D might be TRBD1 (6 bases). CDR1 and CDR2 (germline): SGHRS, YFSETQ. This CDR3 spans 13 amino acids. The V end lost 2 bases, the J end lost 4 bases, and 9 bases lay between the germline ends. CDR3 protein: CASSFGQRETQYF. The CDR3 nucleotides are TGCGCCAGCAGCTTCGGACAGAGAGAGACCCAGTACTTC.

This clone was detected a few times. This chain connects TRBV7-8 to TRBJ2-7, with 8 bases matching TRBD1. After removal of 6 bases from V and 5 bases from J, the junction contained 3 bases not matched to a gene. The CDR3 has 12 residues. CDR1 and CDR2 from the germline V gene are SGHVS and FQNEAQ. CDR3 bases: TGTGCCAGCAGGGGACAGGTAGACGAGCAGTACTTC. Encoded protein: CASRGQVDEQYF.

This clone has just a few counts. At one boundary the junction diverges from the germline segment, which might be a read error. This chain links TRBV7-3 with TRBJ2-7; 14 bases are shared with TRBD2. This CDR3 has 15 amino acids. Germline V gene lookup returns CDR1 SGHTA and CDR2 FQGTGA. The CDR3 spells CASSLTGTSGRMGYF. The CDR3 DNA reads as TGTGCCAGCAGCCTAACCGGGACTAGCGGGAGAATGGGGTACTTC.

This chain links TRBV7-6 with TRBJ2-1; D gene uncertain. The CDR3 consists of 15 residues. The germline V gene encodes CDR1 SGHVS and CDR2 FNYEAQ. The V end was cut by 2 bases, the J end by 8 bases, with 16 bases between. The DNA of the CDR3 is TGTGCCAGCAGCTTAATGGCTAGTGTATCCGATGAGCAGTTCTTC. Its translation is CASSLMASVSDEQFF.

The J gene is TRBJ1-5, the V gene TRBV5-1; no clear D. The CDR3 is 15 residues long. Germline V gene sequence: CDR1 SGHRS, CDR2 YFSETQ. V was trimmed by 0 bases and J by 7 bases, leaving 14 bases between them. DNA of the CDR3: TGCGCCAGCAGCTTGGGCCGGGATCCTGACCAGCCCCAGCATTTT. Translated, it gives CASSLGRDPDQPQHF. The full variable domain, in which reference TRBV5-1 and TRBJ1-5 provide the parts outside the CDR3, is KAGVTQTPRYLIKTRGQQVTLSCSPISGHRSVSWYQQTPGQGLQFLFEYFSETQRNKGNFPGRFSGRQFSNSRSEMNVSTLELGDSALYLCASSLGRDPDQPQHFGDGTRLSIL.

The chain recombines TRBV13 with TRBJ2-7; the match to TRBD2 covers 13 bases. The CDR3 totals 15 residues. Per germline, CDR1 PRHDT and CDR2 FYEKMQ (reference sequence). V lost 5 bases to trimming and J lost 2 bases; unmatched junction nucleotides: 3. The CDR3 DNA sequence: TGTGCCAGCAGCCGGGGGACTAGCGGGGCCTACGAGCAGTACTTC. Encoded protein: CASSRGTSGAYEQYF.

In this sample, this clone turned up once. The rearrangement uses TRBV6-1 and TRBJ1-1; D gene unclear. Deletions cut 4 bases from V and 1 base from J, with 4 bases between. CDR1 MNHNS and CDR2 SASEGT come from the germline V gene. CDR3 length: 12 amino acids. DNA of the CDR3: TGTGCCAGCAGTGGACAGAACACTGAAGCTTTCTTT. This encodes CASSGQNTEAFF.